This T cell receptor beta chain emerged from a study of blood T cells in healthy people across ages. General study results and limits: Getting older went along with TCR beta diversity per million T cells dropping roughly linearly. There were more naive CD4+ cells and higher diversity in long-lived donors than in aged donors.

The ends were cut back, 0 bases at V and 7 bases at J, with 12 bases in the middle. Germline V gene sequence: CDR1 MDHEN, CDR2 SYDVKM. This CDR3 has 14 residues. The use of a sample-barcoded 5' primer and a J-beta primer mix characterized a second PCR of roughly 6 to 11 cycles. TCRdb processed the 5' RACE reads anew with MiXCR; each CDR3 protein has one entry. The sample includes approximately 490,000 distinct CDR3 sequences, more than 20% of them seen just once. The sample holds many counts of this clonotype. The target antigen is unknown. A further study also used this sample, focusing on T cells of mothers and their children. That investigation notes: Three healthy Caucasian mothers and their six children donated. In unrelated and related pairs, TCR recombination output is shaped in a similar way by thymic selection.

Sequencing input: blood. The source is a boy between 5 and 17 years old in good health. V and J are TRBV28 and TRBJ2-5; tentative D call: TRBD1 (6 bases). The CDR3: CASSLWAGEGTQYF. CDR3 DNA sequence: TGTGCCAGCAGTTTATGGGCAGGGGAAGGGACCCAGTACTTC. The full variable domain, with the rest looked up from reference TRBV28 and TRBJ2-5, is DVKVTQSSRYLVKRTGEKVFLECVQDMDHENMFWYRQDPGLGLRLIYFSYDVKMKEKGDIPEGYSVSREKKERFSLILESASTNQTSMYLCASSLWAGEGTQYFGPGTRLLVL.